A single sample is the source of the 13 T cell receptor beta chains below, sequenced in a study of blood T cells in healthy people across ages. The use of a sample-barcoded 5' primer and a J-beta primer mix characterized a second PCR of roughly 6 to 11 cycles. TCRdb re-analysed the 5' RACE reads in MiXCR, keeping a single row per CDR3 protein. Counted here are more than 800,000 distinct CDR3 sequences, roughly 26% occurring once; the ten biggest clones make up 17%. Sequenced: blood. These receptors were taken from an elderly woman in good health.

The rearrangement uses TRBV29-1 and TRBJ1-3; TRBD1 might be the D (5 bases). The CDR3 spans 17 residues. The germline V gene encodes CDR1 SQVTM and CDR2 ANQGSEA. V shed 8 bases and J shed 0 bases, with 23 bases lying between them. CDR3 in amino acids: CSSDPGTIGGSGNTIYF. In DNA, the CDR3 is TGCAGCTCCGACCCCGGGACGATCGGGGGCTCTGGAAACACCATATATTTT. Supplemented by reference TRBV29-1 and TRBJ1-3, the full variable domain reads SAVISQKPSRDICQRGTSLTIQCQVDSQVTMMFWYRQQPGQSLTLIATANQGSEATYESGFVIDKFPISRPNLTFSTLTVSNMSPEDSSIYLCSSDPGTIGGSGNTIYFGEGSWLTVV.

The chain carries TRBV11-1 and TRBJ2-3; tentatively, D is TRBD1 or TRBD2 (5 bases each). CDR1 and CDR2 from the germline V gene are SGHAT and FQDESV (reference sequence). V lost 7 bases to trimming and J lost 10 bases, with 15 bases between them. The CDR3 is 12 amino acids. CDR3 sequence reads: CASKGRGFAQYF. DNA of the CDR3: TGTGCCAGCAAAGGCCGGGGCTTCGCGCAGTATTTT.

This clonotype was observed a few times. The rearrangement links TRBV4-1 to TRBJ1-2; unclear D gene. CDR3 length equals 15 residues. Germline V CDR1 and CDR2: MGHRA, YSYEKL. The V end was cut by 0 bases, the J end by 5 bases, with 13 bases between. The CDR3 DNA reads as TGCGCCAGCAGCCAAGACTCCGCTACAAAGTATGGCTACACCTTC. Amino acid sequence: CASSQDSATKYGYTF.

This sequence joins TRBV3-1 and TRBJ1-2; 7 bases map to TRBD1. The CDR3 covers 11 residues. Germline CDR1 and CDR2: LGHDT and YNNKEL (reference sequence). Trimming cost V 6 bases and J 7 bases; bases outside gene matches: 2. The CDR3 coding sequence is TGTGCCAGCAGGAACAGGGGTGGCTACACCTTC. The encoded protein is CASRNRGGYTF. Full variable domain (remainder filled in from reference TRBV3-1 and TRBJ1-2): DTAVSQTPKYLVTQMGNDKSIKCEQNLGHDTMYWYKQDSKKFLKIMFSYNNKELIINETVPNRFSPKSPDKAHLNLHINSLELGDSAVYFCASRNRGGYTFGSGTRLTVV.

The sample holds a few counts of this clonotype. J is TRBJ1-4 and V is TRBV18; D call uncertain. CDR1 is KGHSH, CDR2 LQKENI, per germline. Trimming cost V 5 bases and J 0 bases, with 7 bases left between them. The CDR3 spans 14 residues. The chain's CDR3 is CASSKASTNEKLFF. The CDR3 bases are TGTGCCAGCTCAAAAGCCTCAACTAATGAAAAACTGTTTTTT.

V is TRBV12-3 or TRBV12-4 and J is TRBJ2-3, with a weak D call TRBD1 (6 bases). This CDR3 is built from 14 residues. The ends were cut back, 5 bases at V and 4 bases at J, with 13 bases in the middle. The CDR3 coding sequence is TGTGCCAGCAGTACCCTGGACAGCGCAGATACGCAGTATTTT. This sequence encodes CASSTLDSADTQYF.

About this clonotype: A read error may account for a junction end that differs from germline. This chain connects TRBV20-1 to TRBJ2-5; 13 bases agree with TRBD2. The CDR3 has 15 amino acids. Germline CDR1 and CDR2: DFQATT and SNEGSKA (reference sequence). The CDR3 is CSARILAGGLETQYF. CDR3 nucleotide sequence: TGCAGTGCTAGGATACTAGCGGGAGGGCTGGAGACCCAGTACTTT.

There are a few counts of this clonotype. The chain employs TRBV6-2 or TRBV6-3 and TRBJ2-4; 7 nucleotides match TRBD1. The J call may not be correct, given that the DNA end is closer to TRBJ2-7. The germline gives CDR1 MNHEY, CDR2 SVGEGT. The CDR3 has 12 residues. CDR3 amino acids: CASSYRGSEQYF. In DNA, the CDR3 is TGTGCCAGCAGCTACAGGGGATCCGAGCAGTACTTC.

This clonotype was detected ten times or more. The chain employs TRBV18 and TRBJ2-5, with 8 positions matching TRBD1. The germline gives CDR1 KGHSH, CDR2 LQKENI. The CDR3 extends over 13 amino acids. After removal of 5 bases from V and 5 bases from J, the junction contained 4 bases not matched to a gene. The CDR3 loop is CASSTDRVETQYF. The CDR3, as DNA: TGTGCCAGCTCAACGGACAGGGTCGAGACCCAGTACTTC.

Notes on this clonotype: A much more abundant neighbour one base away suggests this may be a read error. The chain uses TRBV27 and TRBJ1-2, with D possibly matching TRBD1 (5 bases). There are 13 residues in the CDR3. Germline values: CDR1 MNHEY, CDR2 SMNVEV (reference sequence). The CDR3 sequence: CVSRVHANYGYTF. The CDR3 DNA is TGTGTCAGCAGGGTTCATGCAAACTATGGCTACACCTTC.

This chain connects TRBV2 to TRBJ1-6, with 8 positions matching TRBD1. Germline CDR1 and CDR2: SNHLY and FYNNEI. Losses at the gene ends were 6 bases for V and 6 bases for J; bases not matched to a gene: 7. This CDR3 comprises 15 residues. Here the CDR3 DNA reads TGTGCCAGCAGCGGACAGGGTTCGGGTAATTCACCCCTCCACTTT. Amino acid sequence: CASSGQGSGNSPLHF.

The table lists this clonotype with many counts. The chain combines TRBV6-2 or TRBV6-3 with TRBJ2-7; 11 bases map to TRBD2. Germline V lookup: CDR1 MNHEY, CDR2 SVGEGT. This CDR3 spans 16 amino acids. V lost 5 bases to trimming and J lost 1 base; unmatched junction nucleotides: 7. CDR3 DNA: TGTGCCAGCAGTCGGCCCCCTAGCGGGGGGTCCTACGAGCAGTACTTC. The encoded protein is CASSRPPSGGSYEQYF.

The J gene is TRBJ2-4, the V gene TRBV2, with D perhaps TRBD1 (5 bases). CDR1 SNHLY and CDR2 FYNNEI come from the germline V gene. Trimming left V 6 bases short and J 1 base short, with 13 bases between. This CDR3 region has 15 residues. The CDR3 protein is CASSDVGAAKNIQYF. CDR3 DNA: TGTGCCAGCAGCGATGTTGGGGCTGCCAAAAACATTCAGTACTTC.